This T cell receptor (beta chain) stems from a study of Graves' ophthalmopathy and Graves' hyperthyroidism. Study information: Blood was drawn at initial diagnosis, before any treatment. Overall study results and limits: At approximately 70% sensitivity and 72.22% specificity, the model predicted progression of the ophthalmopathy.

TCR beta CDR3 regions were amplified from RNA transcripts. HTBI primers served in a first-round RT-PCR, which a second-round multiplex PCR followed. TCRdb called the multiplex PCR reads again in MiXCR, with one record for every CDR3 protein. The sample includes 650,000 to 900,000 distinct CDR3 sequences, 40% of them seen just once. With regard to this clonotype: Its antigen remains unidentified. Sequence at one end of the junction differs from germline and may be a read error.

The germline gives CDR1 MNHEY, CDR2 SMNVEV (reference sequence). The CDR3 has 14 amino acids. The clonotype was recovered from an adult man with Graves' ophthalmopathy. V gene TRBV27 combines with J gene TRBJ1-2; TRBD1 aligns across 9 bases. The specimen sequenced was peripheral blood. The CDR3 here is CPSKLTGGGYGYTF. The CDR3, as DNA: TGTCCCAGCAAACTGACAGGGGGGGGGTATGGCTACACCTTC.